Presented here are 8 T cell receptor beta chains from one specimen sequenced in a study of T cell responses to AZD1222 COVID-19 vaccine. Using immunoSEQ multiplex PCR, the repertoire was profiled, and TCRdb retains in-frame clones only, with some absent. The table includes around 79,000 clones, around 89% detected once. The source was peripheral blood, collected on day 0 of AZD1222 vaccination. The receptors were sampled from an adult in good health.

The chain links TRBV27 to TRBJ2-3; 8 nucleotides align to TRBD2. CDR1 MNHEY and CDR2 SMNVEV come from the germline V gene (reference sequence). This CDR3 contains 17 residues. With 5 bases clipped from V and 3 bases from J, the junction kept 13 bases outside the gene matches. The CDR3 here is CASSLTSGGDYTDTQYF. The DNA for the CDR3 is TGTGCCAGCAGTCTAACTAGCGGAGGGGACTATACAGATACGCAGTATTTT.

The chain links TRBV5-1 to TRBJ2-7, with D possibly TRBD1 on 6 matching bases. CDR3 length: 15 amino acids. Germline CDR1 is SGHRS and CDR2 is YFSETQ. V was pared by 5 bases and J by 0 bases, with 15 bases between. The CDR3 nucleotides read TGCGCCAGCAGGACTACAGGGACCCCCTCCTACGAGCAGTACTTC. The encoded protein is CASRTTGTPSYEQYF. The variable domain in full, with the rest retrieved from reference TRBV5-1 and TRBJ2-7, is KAGVTQTPRYLIKTRGQQVTLSCSPISGHRSVSWYQQTPGQGLQFLFEYFSETQRNKGNFPGRFSGRQFSNSRSEMNVSTLELGDSALYLCASRTTGTPSYEQYFGPGTRLTVT.

The rearrangement links TRBV5-4 to TRBJ2-3, with D perhaps matching TRBD2 (5 bases). CDR1 and CDR2 (germline): SGHNT, YYREEE (reference sequence). V was cut by 4 bases and J by 1 base, with 13 bases left in between. The CDR3 is 15 residues long. In DNA form, the CDR3 reads TGTGCCAGCAGCCGGGGTGGGGTTGGCACAGATACGCAGTATTTT. Translation gives CASSRGGVGTDTQYF.

This chain joins TRBV19 and TRBJ1-6, with 7 bases aligning to TRBD1. CDR1 is LNHDA, CDR2 SQIVND, per germline (reference sequence). The length of the CDR3 is 14 residues. The J segment lost 5 bases and the V segment lost 3 bases, leaving 1 base of the junction unmatched. CDR3 in amino acids: CASSIGTDNSPLHF. As DNA, the CDR3 is TGTGCCAGTAGTATCGGGACAGATAATTCACCCCTCCACTTT.

A remark on this clone: Other DNA sequences in this sample translate to the same CDR3. The chain uses TRBV18 and TRBJ2-7; TRBD1 agrees at 7 bases. V was pared by 6 bases and J by 0 bases, with 2 bases of the junction left unmatched. Germline lookup yields CDR1 KGHSH and CDR2 LQKENI. This CDR3 is built from 13 residues. The CDR3, as DNA: TGTGCCAGCTCGAGACAGGGCTCCTACGAGCAGTACTTC. It yields the protein CASSRQGSYEQYF.

For this clone: Other DNA sequences in this specimen translate into the identical CDR3. The chain links TRBV6-4 to TRBJ2-3; 9 bases are shared with TRBD2. Looked up from germline, CDR1 is MRHNA and CDR2 is SNTAGT. Unmatched junction bases numbered 0, after V lost 2 bases and J lost 0 bases. The CDR3 runs to 15 residues. As DNA, the CDR3 is TGTGCCAGCAGTGACGGGACTAGCAGCACAGATACGCAGTATTTT. Protein product: CASSDGTSSTDTQYF.

CDR3 sequence: CASSLAQDRVAFF. As DNA, the CDR3 is TGCGCCAGCAGCTTGGCCCAGGACAGGGTTGCTTTCTTT. The chain carries TRBV5-1 and TRBJ1-1; 8 positions match TRBD1. There are 13 residues in the CDR3. Germline CDR1 and CDR2: SGHRS and YFSETQ. With 0 bases clipped from V and 11 bases from J, the junction kept 6 bases outside the gene matches.

This clone has a handful of counts. This CDR3 reads CASSHPNRADEKLFF. The CDR3, as DNA: TGCGCCAGCAGCCACCCTAACAGGGCCGACGAAAAACTGTTTTTT. The gene calls are TRBV4-1 and TRBJ1-4, with D perhaps matching TRBD1 (6 bases). There are 15 residues in the CDR3. The V gene lost 3 bases and the J gene lost 8 bases, with 16 bases spanning the gap. CDR1 and CDR2 from the germline V gene are MGHRA and YSYEKL.